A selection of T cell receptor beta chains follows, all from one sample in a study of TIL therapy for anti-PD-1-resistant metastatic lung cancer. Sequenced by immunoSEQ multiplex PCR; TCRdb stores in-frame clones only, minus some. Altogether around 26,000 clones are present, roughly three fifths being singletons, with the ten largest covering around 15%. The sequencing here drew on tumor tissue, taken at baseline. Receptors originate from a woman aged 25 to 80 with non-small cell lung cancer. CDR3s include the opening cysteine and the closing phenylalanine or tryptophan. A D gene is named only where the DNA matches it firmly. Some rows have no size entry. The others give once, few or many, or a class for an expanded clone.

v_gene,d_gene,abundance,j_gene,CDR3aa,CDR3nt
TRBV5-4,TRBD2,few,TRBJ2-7,CASSRTSGNYEQYF,TGTGCCAGCAGTAGGACTAGCGGGAACTACGAGCAGTACTTC
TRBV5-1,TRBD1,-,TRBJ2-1,CASSPDGQDYNEQFF,TGCGCCAGCAGCCCCGACGGACAGGACTACAATGAGCAGTTCTTC
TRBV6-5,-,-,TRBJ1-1,CASSYRGRNTEAFF,TGTGCCAGCAGCTACAGAGGTCGGAACACTGAAGCTTTCTTT
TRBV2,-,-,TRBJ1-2,CASSARPNYGYTF,TGTGCCAGCAGTGCCAGGCCTAACTATGGCTACACCTTC
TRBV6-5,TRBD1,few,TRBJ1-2,CASRRQGYGYTF,TGTGCCAGCAGACGACAGGGCTATGGCTACACCTTC
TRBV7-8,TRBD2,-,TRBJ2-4,CASSLVGTAGVGAAKNIQYF,TGTGCCAGCAGCTTAGTGGGAACAGCGGGAGTGGGGGCCGCCAAAAACATTCAGTACTTC
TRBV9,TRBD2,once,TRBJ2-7,CASSVGLADSYEQYF,TGTGCCAGCAGCGTAGGTCTAGCGGACTCCTACGAGCAGTACTTC
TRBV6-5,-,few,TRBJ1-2,CASSYSLLPANYGYTF,TGTGCCAGCAGTTACTCCCTTCTACCCGCGAACTATGGCTACACCTTC
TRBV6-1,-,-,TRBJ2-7,CASMRELDSYEQYF,TGTGCCAGCATGAGGGAACTAGACTCCTACGAGCAGTACTTC
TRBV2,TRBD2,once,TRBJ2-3,CASREGLGSGTDTQYF,TGTGCCAGCAGGGAGGGACTAGGTTCAGGCACAGATACGCAGTATTTT
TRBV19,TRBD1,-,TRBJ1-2,CASSTAGQGLGYTF,TGTGCCAGTAGTACGGCGGGACAGGGGCTAGGCTACACCTTC
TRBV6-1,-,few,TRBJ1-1,CASSREGNTEAFF,TGTGCCAGCAGTCGGGAGGGGAACACTGAAGCTTTCTTT
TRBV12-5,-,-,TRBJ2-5,CASGLQGETQYF,TGTGCTAGTGGTTTGCAGGGCGAGACCCAGTACTTC
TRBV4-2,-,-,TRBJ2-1,CASSQPSAHNEQFF,TGTGCCAGCAGCCAACCTAGCGCGCACAATGAGCAGTTCTTC
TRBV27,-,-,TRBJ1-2,CASKGSYNYGYTF,TGTGCCAGCAAAGGCAGCTATAACTATGGCTACACCTTC
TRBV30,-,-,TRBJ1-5,CAWGDISNQPQHF,TGTGCCTGGGGGGACATAAGCAATCAGCCCCAGCATTTT
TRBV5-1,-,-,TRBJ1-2,CASSGIGYGYTF,TGCGCCAGCAGCGGAATAGGTTATGGCTACACCTTC
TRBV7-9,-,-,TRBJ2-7,CASSRSGGGSYEQYF,TGTGCCAGCAGCCGGAGCGGAGGGGGATCCTACGAGCAGTACTTC
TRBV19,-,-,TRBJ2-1,CASRKSGSGGNEQFF,TGTGCCAGTAGGAAATCGGGGAGTGGTGGCAATGAGCAGTTCTTC
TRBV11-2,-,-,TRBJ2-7,CASSLGGTYEQYF,TGTGCCAGCAGCTTAGGGGGGACATACGAGCAGTACTTC
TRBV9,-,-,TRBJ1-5,CASSLSPGHNQPQHF,TGTGCCAGCAGCCTCAGCCCAGGGCACAATCAGCCCCAGCATTTT
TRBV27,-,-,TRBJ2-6,CASSLFFTGSGANVLTF,TGTGCCAGCAGTTTATTTTTTACTGGGTCTGGGGCCAACGTCCTGACTTTC
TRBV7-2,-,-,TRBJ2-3,CASSLESTDTQYF,TGTGCCAGCAGCTTAGAAAGCACAGATACGCAGTATTTT
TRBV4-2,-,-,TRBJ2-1,CASSQIIRNEQFF,TGTGCCAGCAGCCAAATAATTCGAAATGAGCAGTTCTTC
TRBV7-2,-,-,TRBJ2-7,CASSLGPLSYEQYF,TGTGCCAGCAGCCTAGGACCACTCTCCTACGAGCAGTACTTC
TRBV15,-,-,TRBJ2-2,CATSRYDTGELFF,TGTGCCACCAGCAGATATGATACCGGGGAGCTGTTTTTT
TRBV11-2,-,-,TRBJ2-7,CASSHWQDSYEQYF,TGTGCCAGCAGTCATTGGCAGGACTCCTACGAGCAGTACTTC
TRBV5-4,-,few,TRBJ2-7,CASSRTESYEQYF,TGTGCCAGCAGCCGGACTGAATCCTACGAGCAGTACTTC
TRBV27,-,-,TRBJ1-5,CASKPRGISNQPQHF,TGTGCCAGCAAACCAAGAGGAATCAGCAATCAGCCCCAGCATTTT
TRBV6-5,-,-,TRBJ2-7,CASSPRVGRGNEQYF,TGTGCCAGCAGCCCCCGTGTAGGGAGAGGGAACGAGCAGTACTTC
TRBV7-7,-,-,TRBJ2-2,CASSFQQGTGELFF,TGTGCCAGCAGCTTCCAACAGGGCACCGGGGAGCTGTTTTTT
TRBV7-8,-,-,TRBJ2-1,CASSSPPGRGSVNEQFF,TGTGCCAGCAGCTCCCCCCCGGGAAGGGGTTCAGTCAATGAGCAGTTCTTC
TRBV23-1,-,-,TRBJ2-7,CASSLSSLYYEQYF,TGCGCCAGCAGTCTCTCGTCCCTCTACTACGAGCAGTACTTC
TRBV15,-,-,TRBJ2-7,CATSWGYEQYF,TGTGCCACCAGCTGGGGCTACGAGCAGTACTTC
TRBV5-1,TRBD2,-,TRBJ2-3,CASSLDGREGDTQYF,TGCGCCAGCAGCTTGGACGGGCGGGAGGGGGATACGCAGTATTTT
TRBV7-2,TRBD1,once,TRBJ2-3,CASSPGGQTDTQYF,TGTGCCAGCAGCCCAGGGGGACAAACAGATACGCAGTATTTT
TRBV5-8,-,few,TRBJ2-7,CASSFGTTYEQYF,TGTGCCAGCAGCTTCGGGACAACATACGAGCAGTACTTC
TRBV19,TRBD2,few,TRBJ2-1,CATIAGGYNEQFF,TGTGCCACCATAGCGGGAGGGTACAATGAGCAGTTCTTC
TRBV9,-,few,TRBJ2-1,CASSVEKGGSFGQFF,TGTGCCAGCAGCGTAGAGAAAGGGGGTTCGTTCGGGCAGTTCTTC
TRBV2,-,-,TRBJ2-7,CASSGLTGAYEQYF,TGTGCCAGCAGTGGACTAACGGGGGCCTACGAGCAGTACTTC
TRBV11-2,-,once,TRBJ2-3,CASSLDFRDTQYF,TGTGCCAGCAGCTTAGATTTCCGGGATACGCAGTATTTT
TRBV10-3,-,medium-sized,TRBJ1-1,CAISISGTENTEAFF,TGTGCCATCAGTATTTCCGGGACGGAGAACACTGAAGCTTTCTTT
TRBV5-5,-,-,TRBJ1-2,CASSDANYGYTF,TGTGCCAGCAGCGACGCTAACTATGGCTACACCTTC
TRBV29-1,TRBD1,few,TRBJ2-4,CSVAGTGNIQYF,TGCAGCGTTGCCGGGACAGGGAACATTCAGTACTTC
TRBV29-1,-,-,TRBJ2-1,CSVLKSGNFLYQFF,TGCAGCGTTCTTAAGTCGGGGAATTTTTTGTATCAGTTCTTC
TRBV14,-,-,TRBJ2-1,CASSQVRGNEQFF,TGTGCCAGCAGCCAAGTTAGAGGCAATGAGCAGTTCTTC
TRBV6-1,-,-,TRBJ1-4,CASRRGAGTNEKLFF,TGTGCCAGCAGGAGGGGGGCTGGGACTAATGAAAAACTGTTTTTT
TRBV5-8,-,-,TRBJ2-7,CASSLALGRQYF,TGTGCCAGCAGCTTGGCCCTGGGGAGGCAGTACTTC
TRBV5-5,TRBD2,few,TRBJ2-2,CASSFSGDTGELFF,TGTGCCAGCAGCTTTAGCGGGGACACCGGGGAGCTGTTTTTT
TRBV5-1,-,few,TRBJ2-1,CASSLEAHEQFF,TGCGCCAGCAGCTTGGAAGCCCATGAGCAGTTCTTC
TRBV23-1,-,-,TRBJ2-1,CASSPSNEQFF,TGCGCCAGCAGTCCTTCTAATGAGCAGTTCTTC
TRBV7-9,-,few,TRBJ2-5,CASSLQRETQYF,TGTGCCAGCAGCTTGCAGAGGGAGACCCAGTACTTC
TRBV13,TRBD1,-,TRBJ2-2,CASSFELRHRGRRELFF,TGTGCCAGCAGCTTCGAATTGAGACACAGGGGGCGCAGGGAGCTGTTTTTT
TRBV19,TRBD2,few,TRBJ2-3,CASSISGRFGDTQYF,TGTGCCAGTAGTATTAGCGGGAGGTTTGGTGATACGCAGTATTTT
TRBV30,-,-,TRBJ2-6,CAWSLVTSSGANVLTF,TGTGCCTGGAGTTTGGTCACCAGCTCTGGGGCCAACGTCCTGACTTTC
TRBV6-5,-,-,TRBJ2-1,CASSPRDRMNEQFF,TGTGCCAGCAGCCCCCGGGACCGTATGAATGAGCAGTTCTTC
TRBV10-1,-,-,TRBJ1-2,CASSPGTNYGYTF,TGCGCCAGCAGTCCAGGAACTAACTATGGCTACACCTTC
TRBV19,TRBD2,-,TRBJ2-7,CASSSRTSGSYEQYF,TGTGCCAGTAGTAGCCGGACTAGCGGGTCCTACGAGCAGTACTTC
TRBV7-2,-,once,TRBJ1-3,CASSRNGGSGNTIYF,TGTGCCAGCAGCCGTAATGGGGGATCTGGAAACACCATATATTTT